A single count supports the clone carrying this T cell receptor (beta chain). No antigen is known for it. No conserved phenylalanine or tryptophan ends this CDR3, so it is likely a read error. It is unclear where the CDR3 begins or ends on the DNA, so no DNA is shown, and the CDR3 is as TCRdb lists it. The CDR3 sequence runs 8 residues, both termini included. Germline CDR1 and CDR2: DFQATT and SNEGSKA (reference sequence). A patient was excluded if there was uncontrolled infection, other autoimmune disease, pregnancy or lactation. Clinical symptoms, serum thyroxine, TRAb, thyroid ultrasound and orbital computed tomography informed diagnoses. The sample originates from a study of T cells in Graves' hyperthyroidism and ophthalmopathy. Study-wide findings and caveats: Model-based prediction identified ophthalmopathy a median around 6.7 months prior to its onset.

RNA transcripts yielded amplified TCR beta CDR3 regions. HTBI primers were used for first-round RT-PCR of the TCR CDR3. TCRdb independently ran MiXCR on the multiplex PCR reads; one entry per CDR3 protein. Of over 500,000 distinct CDR3 sequences in the sample, roughly 45% were seen once. The V call is TRBV20-1, the J call TRBJ1-4; the table's D call of TRBD1 was not tested on the DNA. The clonotype was recovered from an adult woman with Graves' disease, either hyperthyroidism or ophthalmopathy (not recorded which). Sequences were obtained from peripheral blood or thyroid tissue (not recorded which). CDR3 amino acids: CSANDRAR.